These T cell receptor beta chains were read from a single sample in a study of cytomegalovirus exposure and HLA in healthy donors. The method was immunoSEQ multiplex PCR; TCRdb's version includes in-frame clones alone and lacks a portion of them. Of nearly 110,000 clones listed, 75% to 85% are singletons. Sequencing used PBMCs. The receptors stem from a man aged 45 to 65 in good health and CMV-seronegative. Both conserved end residues are part of each CDR3. The D gene is left open where the match is weak. Part of the rows lack a size; the others show once, few, many or a class for expanded clones.

j_gene | d_gene | abundance | len | v_gene | CDR3aa | CDR3nt
TRBJ1-4 | . | few | 16 | TRBV11-2 | CASRRLVGGRYEKLFF | TGTGCCAGCAGACGCCTTGTTGGTGGGAGATATGAAAAACTGTTTTTT
TRBJ1-2 | TRBD1 | once | 16 | TRBV7-9 | CASSLVGQSFNYGYTF | TGTGCCAGCAGCTTGGTGGGACAGTCCTTTAACTATGGCTACACCTTC
TRBJ2-7 | . | few | 14 | TRBV19 | CASSPSTQAYEQYF | TGTGCCAGTAGTCCATCTACTCAAGCCTACGAGCAGTACTTC
TRBJ2-5 | . | . | 11 | TRBV7-9 | CSSSLYETQYF | TGTTCCAGCAGCTTATATGAGACCCAGTACTTC
TRBJ2-7 | . | . | 14 | TRBV7-8 | CASSPGLHSYEQYF | TGTGCCAGCAGCCCCGGACTCCACTCCTACGAGCAGTACTTC
TRBJ1-4 | TRBD1 | medium-sized | 16 | TRBV5-1 | CASSLFGTGGNEKLFF | TGCGCCAGCAGCTTGTTTGGAACAGGGGGAAATGAAAAACTGTTTTTT
TRBJ1-1 | . | . | 11 | TRBV11-2 | CASSAHQRAFF | TGTGCCAGCAGCGCTCACCAGCGGGCTTTCTTT
TRBJ2-7 | . | few | 15 | TRBV2 | CASTRQDRSSYEQYF | TGTGCCAGCACCCGACAGGACAGAAGCTCCTACGAGCAGTACTTC
TRBJ2-2 | . | . | 16 | TRBV7-9 | CASSLPQDSTTGELFF | TGTGCCAGCAGCTTACCCCAGGACAGTACCACCGGGGAGCTGTTTTTT
TRBJ1-1 | . | once | 13 | TRBV5-1 | CASSVGSGTEAFF | TGCGCCAGCAGCGTAGGGAGCGGCACTGAAGCTTTCTTT
TRBJ1-2 | TRBD1 | . | 12 | TRBV7-2 | CASSPTGNGYTF | TGTGCCAGCAGCCCGACAGGGAATGGCTACACCTTC
TRBJ2-3 | . | . | 14 | TRBV2 | CASRSIQSTDTQYF | TGTGCCAGCAGATCAATACAAAGCACAGATACGCAGTATTTT
TRBJ1-1 | TRBD1 | . | 12 | TRBV6-1 | CASSERTGGAFF | TGTGCCAGCAGTGAAAGGACAGGGGGAGCTTTCTTT
TRBJ1-4 | . | . | 15 | TRBV30 | CAWSAESGGAEKLFF | TGTGCCTGGAGTGCCGAAAGCGGGGGAGCCGAAAAACTGTTTTTT
TRBJ2-1 | TRBD1 | . | 12 | TRBV30 | CAWRIQGNEQFF | TGTGCCTGGAGAATACAGGGGAATGAGCAGTTCTTC
TRBJ1-2 | . | . | 13 | TRBV30 | CAWSTGFLSGYTF | TGTGCCTGGAGTACAGGGTTTTTATCCGGCTACACCTTC
TRBJ1-4 | TRBD1 | . | 13 | TRBV30 | CAWKYRGGEKLFF | TGTGCCTGGAAATACAGGGGTGGGGAAAAACTGTTTTTT
TRBJ1-2 | . | . | 14 | TRBV29-1 | CSVADTQTGYGYTF | TGCAGCGTTGCAGACACCCAAACCGGTTATGGCTACACCTTC
TRBJ2-7 | TRBD1 | . | 15 | TRBV4-2 | CASSPRQGLNYEQYF | TGTGCCAGCAGCCCCCGACAGGGTCTTAATTACGAGCAGTACTTC
TRBJ2-3 | . | . | 15 | TRBV5-3 | CARGPLGQSTDTQYF | TGTGCCAGAGGCCCGCTAGGACAGAGCACAGATACGCAGTATTTT
TRBJ1-4 | . | . | 14 | TRBV7-2 | CASSFQGPNEKLFF | TGTGCCAGCAGCTTCCAGGGGCCGAATGAAAAACTGTTTTTT
TRBJ1-6 | . | . | 12 | TRBV28 | CASSLRGFTLHF | TGTGCCAGCAGTTTAAGGGGATTCACCCTCCACTTT
TRBJ2-1 | . | . | 14 | TRBV28 | CASSYVWAGNEQFF | TGTGCCAGCAGTTATGTTTGGGCCGGAAATGAGCAGTTCTTC
TRBJ1-5 | . | . | 14 | TRBV29-1 | CSVNRDGSNQPQHF | TGCAGCGTGAACAGGGACGGCAGCAATCAGCCCCAGCATTTT
TRBJ1-4 | TRBD1 | . | 15 | TRBV4-1 | CASSPPGTANEKLFF | TGCGCCAGCAGCCCGCCTGGGACAGCGAATGAAAAACTGTTTTTT
TRBJ1-2 | . | once | 13 | TRBV19 | CASSIPGGIGYTF | TGTGCCAGTAGTATCCCGGGGGGGATCGGCTACACCTTC
TRBJ1-6 | . | once | 15 | TRBV6-1 | CASSEAETRNSPLHF | TGTGCCAGCAGTGAAGCCGAAACAAGAAATTCACCCCTCCACTTT
TRBJ2-6 | . | . | 19 | TRBV5-6 | CASSPLTGQTFSGANVLTF | TGTGCCAGCAGCCCATTGACCGGACAGACCTTCTCTGGGGCCAACGTCCTGACTTTC
TRBJ2-5 | TRBD2 | . | 15 | TRBV6-5 | CASSLSGGRQETQYF | TGTGCCAGCAGCCTTAGCGGGGGCCGCCAAGAGACCCAGTACTTC
TRBJ2-5 | . | . | 10 | TRBV9 | CAKIPETQYF | TGTGCCAAAATTCCGGAGACCCAGTACTTC
TRBJ2-2 | TRBD1 | . | 16 | TRBV7-2 | CASSLARGRAGGELFF | TGTGCCAGCAGCTTAGCCAGGGGGCGCGCTGGCGGGGAGCTGTTTTTT
TRBJ1-1 | TRBD1 | . | 13 | TRBV6-5 | CASSSGTGGGAFF | TGTGCCAGCAGTTCCGGGACAGGGGGGGGAGCTTTCTTT
TRBJ2-5 | . | few | 15 | TRBV7-9 | CASSLGVRVQETQYF | TGTGCCAGCAGCTTAGGGGTCCGGGTCCAAGAGACCCAGTACTTC
TRBJ2-7 | . | . | 13 | TRBV30 | CAWNRGPPYEQYF | TGTGCCTGGAACAGAGGGCCACCCTACGAGCAGTACTTC
TRBJ2-2 | . | once | 16 | TRBV7-9 | CASSPTWGQETGELFF | TGTGCCAGCAGCCCTACATGGGGGCAGGAAACCGGGGAGCTGTTTTTT
TRBJ1-2 | TRBD1 | . | 14 | TRBV6-6 | CASTEDRLNYGYTF | TGTGCCAGCACCGAGGACAGGCTTAACTATGGCTACACCTTC